This entry describes one T cell receptor beta chain. Its antigen is unidentified. The germline gene is not matched at one end of the junction; a read error may be the cause. Both 60 Vbeta primers and 13 Jbeta primers went into the PCR. Generated by immunoSEQ multiplex PCR, the TCRdb table keeps only in-frame clones and is missing some. The sample lists roughly 120,000 clones; around 84% were seen once. Germline assignment: CDR1 SSHAT and CDR2 FNYEAQ (reference sequence). The CDR3 is made up of 15 amino acids. This sample is drawn from a study of cytomegalovirus exposure and HLA in healthy donors. Findings of the study overall: A later analysis linked 15,000 to 20,000 TCR beta sequences to HLA alleles at 0.05 false discovery rate. The authors listed around 150 TCR beta chains as cytomegalovirus-associated. About 87% or about 30% of the time was how often most TCR beta V segments were productive, according to an earlier analysis. HLA restriction was apparent for most CMV-associated TCR beta chains in a later analysis.

Sequenced material: PBMCs. J is TRBJ2-5 and V is TRBV7-7; 7 nucleotides agree with TRBD2. This TCR derives from a woman between 18 and 30 years old in good health and CMV-seropositive. CDR3 nucleotides: TGTGCTAGCAGTACGGGCGGGGGTAACCAAGAGACCCAGTACTTC. Protein product: CASSTGGGNQETQYF. The entire variable domain, with the rest obtained from reference TRBV7-7 and TRBJ2-5, is as follows: GAGVSQSPRYKVTKRGQDVTLRCDPISSHATLYWYQQALGQGPEFLTYFNYEAQPDKSGLPSDRFSAERPEGSISTLTIQRTEQRDSAMYRCASSTGGGNQETQYFGPGTRLLVL.